This T cell receptor beta chain came from a study of T cell changes during pregnancy in multiple sclerosis. V lost 3 bases and J lost 7, with 16 bases in between. The CDR3 spans 15 residues. CDR1 is LNHDA and CDR2 is SQIVND in the germline V gene (reference sequence). This table comes from immunoSEQ multiplex PCR, and its TCRdb copy is limited to in-frame clones, with some not included. The sample includes 75,000 to 100,000 clones, about nine tenths seen only once; the top ten take 0.7% to 0.9%. This TCR was sampled from a female donor in good health, enrolled as a control in a pregnancy study. This specimen was peripheral blood, taken in the second trimester of pregnancy. The V gene is TRBV19, the J gene TRBJ2-1; D perhaps matches TRBD2 (5 bases). This chain's CDR3 is CASSIGGPSLNEQFF. The CDR3 DNA follows: TGTGCCAGTAGTATCGGAGGCCCCTCCTTGAATGAGCAGTTCTTC.